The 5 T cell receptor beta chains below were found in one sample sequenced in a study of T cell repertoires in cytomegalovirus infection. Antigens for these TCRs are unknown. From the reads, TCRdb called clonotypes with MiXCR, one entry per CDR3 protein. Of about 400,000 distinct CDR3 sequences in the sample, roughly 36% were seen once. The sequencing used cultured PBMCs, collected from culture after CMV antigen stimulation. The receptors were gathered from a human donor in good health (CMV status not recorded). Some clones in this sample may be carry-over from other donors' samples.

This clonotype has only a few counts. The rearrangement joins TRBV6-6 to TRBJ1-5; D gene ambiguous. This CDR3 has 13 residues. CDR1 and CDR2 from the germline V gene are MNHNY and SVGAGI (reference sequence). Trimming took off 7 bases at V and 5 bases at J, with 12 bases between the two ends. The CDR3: CASTLIQYQPQHF. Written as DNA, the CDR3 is TGTGCCAGCACCTTGATTCAATATCAGCCCCAGCATTTT.

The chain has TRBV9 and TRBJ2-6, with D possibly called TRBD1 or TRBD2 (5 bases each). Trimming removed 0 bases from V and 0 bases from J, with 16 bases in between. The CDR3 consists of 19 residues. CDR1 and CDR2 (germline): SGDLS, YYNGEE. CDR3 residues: CASSVGGWRDLSGANVLTF. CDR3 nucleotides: TGTGCCAGCAGCGTAGGGGGGTGGAGAGACCTCTCTGGGGCCAACGTCCTGACTTTC.

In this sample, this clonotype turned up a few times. CDR3 coding DNA: TGTGCCAGCAGCACCATGGGGCGCACAGATACGCAGTATTTT. This codes for CASSTMGRTDTQYF. This chain joins TRBV27 and TRBJ2-3, with D possibly being TRBD1 (5 bases). CDR3 length: 14 amino acids. V lost 6 bases to trimming and J lost 1 base, with 11 bases between them. Germline CDR1 reads MNHEY; CDR2 reads SMNVEV (reference sequence).

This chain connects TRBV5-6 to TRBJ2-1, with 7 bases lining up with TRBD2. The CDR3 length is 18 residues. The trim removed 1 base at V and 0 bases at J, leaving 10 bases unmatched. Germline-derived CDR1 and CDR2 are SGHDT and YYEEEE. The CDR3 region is CASSLPGPSGSSYNEQFF. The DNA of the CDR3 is TGTGCCAGCAGCTTGCCGGGCCCTAGCGGTAGCTCCTACAATGAGCAGTTCTTC.

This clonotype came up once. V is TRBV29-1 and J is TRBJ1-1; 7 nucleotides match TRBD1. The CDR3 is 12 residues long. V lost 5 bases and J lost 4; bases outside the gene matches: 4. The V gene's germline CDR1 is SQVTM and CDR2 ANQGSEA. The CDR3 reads CSVSNRGTEAFF. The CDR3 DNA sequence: TGCAGCGTTTCCAACAGGGGCACTGAAGCTTTCTTT.